What follows are 21 T cell receptor beta chains derived from one specimen sequenced in a study of T cells in Graves' hyperthyroidism and ophthalmopathy. Amplification targeted TCR beta CDR3 regions from RNA transcripts. During a first-round RT-PCR of the TCR CDR3, the HTBI primer set was used. TCRdb reprocessed the multiplex PCR reads via MiXCR and lists one record per CDR3 protein. Of about 640,000 distinct CDR3 sequences listed, approximately 14% were seen once; the top ten hold about 12%. The material sequenced was blood. These receptor sequences come from a woman in her 50s with Graves' ophthalmopathy.

This clonotype has ten or more counts. This chain links TRBV7-2 with TRBJ1-3; TRBD1 might be the D (5 bases). Germline V lookup: CDR1 SGHTA, CDR2 FQGNSA. This CDR3 comprises 14 residues. Trimming removed 4 bases from V and 3 bases from J, with 10 bases in between. CDR3 nucleotide sequence: TGTGCCAGCAGCTCGCAGGGCCTTGGAAACACCATATATTTT. Its protein product is CASSSQGLGNTIYF. The full variable domain, with the rest looked up from reference TRBV7-2 and TRBJ1-3, is GAGVSQSPSNKVTEKGKDVELRCDPISGHTALYWYRQSLGQGLEFLIYFQGNSAPDKSGLPSDRFSAERTGGSVSTLTIQRTQQEDSAVYLCASSSQGLGNTIYFGEGSWLTVV.

Notes on this clonotype: A much larger clone is a single base away; this may be a read error. This chain uses TRBV28 with TRBJ2-1; TRBD2 matches 14 bases. CDR1 is MDHEN and CDR2 is SYDVKM in the germline V gene. CDR3 length: 17 residues. The CDR3 sequence is CASRRTSGRLTYNEQLF. In DNA, the CDR3 is TGTGCCAGCAGACGGACTAGCGGGAGGTTGACCTACAATGAGCAGCTCTTC.

The chain links TRBV6-1 to TRBJ2-2, with 8 bases fitting TRBD2. In germline, CDR1 is MNHNS, CDR2 SASEGT. CDR3 length: 14 residues. V shed 5 bases, J shed 7 bases, and the junction held 6 bases outside the gene matches. CDR3 sequence reads: CASSSPGGFGELFF. The CDR3 region has the DNA TGTGCCAGCAGTTCCCCGGGAGGGTTCGGGGAGCTGTTTTTT.

This clonotype has ten or more counts. The chain recombines TRBV7-8 with TRBJ2-1; D gene ambiguous. Germline values: CDR1 SGHVS, CDR2 FQNEAQ. Trimming left V 0 bases short and J 7 bases short, with 10 bases between. The CDR3 is 14 residues long. As DNA, the CDR3 is TGTGCCAGCAGCTTAGCCACCCTGGGTAATGAGCAGTTCTTC. Its translation: CASSLATLGNEQFF.

The table lists this clonotype with many counts. The CDR3 nucleotides read TGTGCCAGCAGGCGGACTAGCGGGATAGACGAGCAGTACTTC. It yields the protein CASRRTSGIDEQYF. The chain links TRBV2 to TRBJ2-7; 12 bases map to TRBD2. Trimming at V came to 6 bases and at J to 5 bases, leaving 5 bases not matched to a gene. CDR3 length: 14 amino acids. Per germline, CDR1 SNHLY and CDR2 FYNNEI.

The chain combines TRBV29-1 with TRBJ1-3; weak D call: TRBD1 (6 bases). The CDR3 is 12 amino acids. Deletions cut 6 bases from V and 4 bases from J, with 10 bases between. CDR1 SQVTM and CDR2 ANQGSEA come from the germline V gene. The CDR3 reads CSVQGEGNTIYF. CDR3 DNA sequence: TGCAGCGTACAGGGAGAGGGAAACACCATATATTTT.

This clonotype showed up many times. This sequence joins TRBV20-1 and TRBJ2-7; no firm D call. The CDR3 sequence is 11 residues long. Deletions cut 1 base from V and 2 bases from J, with 3 bases between. Germline CDR1 is DFQATT and CDR2 is SNEGSKA (reference sequence). The CDR3 reads CSARGAYEQYF. In DNA, the CDR3 is TGCAGTGCTAGAGGTGCCTACGAGCAGTACTTC.

This clonotype appeared many times. The gene calls are TRBV28 and TRBJ1-6; 8 nucleotides line up with TRBD1. This CDR3 contains 15 residues. Germline trimming cut 6 bases from V and 4 bases from J; bases unmatched to any gene: 5. CDR1 and CDR2 (germline): MDHEN, SYDVKM. The CDR3 loop reads CASRPTGGYNSPLHF. The DNA of the CDR3 is TGTGCCAGCAGACCAACAGGGGGATATAATTCACCCCTCCACTTT.

There are a few counts of this clonotype. The V gene is TRBV10-3, the J gene TRBJ1-5; D is perhaps TRBD1 (6 bases). Germline V gives CDR1 ENHRY, CDR2 SYGVKD. This CDR3 is built from 15 residues. Trimming took 4 bases from V and 3 from J, leaving 13 bases between them. The CDR3 DNA is TGTGCCATCAGTGCGGCTAGGGGGAACAATCAGCCCCAGCATTTT. Translated: CAISAARGNNQPQHF.

This clonotype was observed at least ten times. The chain joins TRBV12-5 to TRBJ1-1, with D hard to call. The CDR3 is 19 residues long. The V and J ends lost 0 bases and 0 bases respectively, with 20 bases between them. CDR1 and CDR2 (germline): LGHNT, FRNRAP. CDR3 sequence (DNA): TGTGCTAGTGGTTTGGTATTGGGCAGGAGGAGGGCCATGAACACTGAAGCTTTCTTT. It codes for CASGLVLGRRRAMNTEAFF.

In DNA, the CDR3 is TGCAGCGTTGTAGGCGGGAGCTCCTACAATGAGCAGTTCTTC. Encoded protein: CSVVGGSSYNEQFF. This chain joins TRBV29-1 and TRBJ2-1; 7 bases line up with TRBD2. J was trimmed by 0 bases and V by 4 bases; bases with no gene match: 3. The length of the CDR3 is 14 residues. The germline gives CDR1 SQVTM, CDR2 ANQGSEA.

This clonotype came up many times. The rearrangement links TRBV7-3 to TRBJ2-7; 11 bases are shared with TRBD2. Germline-derived CDR1 and CDR2 are SGHTA and FQGTGA. V gave up 3 bases and J gave up 3 bases; unmatched junction bases: 4. This CDR3 comprises 15 residues. The CDR3 DNA follows: TGTGCCAGCAGCTTGGGGACTAGCGGAGACTACGAGCAGTACTTC. Translation: CASSLGTSGDYEQYF.

CDR3 protein: CASSQAPGIGQPQHF. As DNA, the CDR3 is TGCGCCAGCAGCCAAGCCCCCGGGATTGGTCAGCCCCAGCATTTT. The J gene is TRBJ1-5, the V gene TRBV4-1; no clear D gene. The CDR3 is 15 amino acids. Germline CDR1 and CDR2: MGHRA and YSYEKL. Trimming removed 1 base from V and 6 bases from J, with 13 bases in between.

The table lists this clonotype with a few counts. V gene TRBV7-9 combines with J gene TRBJ2-3, with a tentative D call TRBD2 (5 bases). V was shortened by 6 bases and J by 4 bases, with 20 bases between the two germline ends. In germline, CDR1 is SEHNR, CDR2 FQNEAQ (reference sequence). This CDR3 is 16 amino acids long. Written as DNA, the CDR3 is TGTGCCAGCAGTCGCGCGGGTGGCCTCCATGCAGATACGCAGTATTTT. It encodes CASSRAGGLHADTQYF.

This clonotype was counted many times. The chain combines TRBV6-1 with TRBJ2-1; 9 bases agree with TRBD2. V lost 8 bases to trimming and J lost 4 bases; unmatched junction nucleotides: 6. The CDR3 runs 14 residues. Germline CDR1 MNHNS, CDR2 SASEGT. CDR3 sequence: CASQPGLAYNEQFF. The CDR3 DNA is TGTGCCAGCCAACCGGGACTAGCTTACAATGAGCAGTTCTTC.

This clonotype was detected ten times or more. The DNA of the CDR3 is TGTGCCAGCAAATCACAGGGGAATGTCAATGAGCAGTTCTTC. Its protein product is CASKSQGNVNEQFF. This chain uses TRBV2 with TRBJ2-1, with 7 positions matching TRBD1. This CDR3 region has 14 residues. Germline trimming cut 7 bases from V and 6 bases from J; bases unmatched to any gene: 9. Germline values: CDR1 SNHLY, CDR2 FYNNEI.

This clonotype was detected many times. This chain uses TRBV27 with TRBJ2-3; 10 bases align to TRBD1. Losses at the gene ends were 4 bases for V and 4 bases for J; bases not matched to a gene: 5. The length of the CDR3 is 15 residues. Germline loops: CDR1 MNHEY, CDR2 SMNVEV (reference sequence). In DNA, the CDR3 is TGTGCCAGCAGTTATGACAGGGGGCGCCCAGATACGCAGTATTTT. This translates into CASSYDRGRPDTQYF.

This clonotype appeared many times. The rearrangement links TRBV7-2 to TRBJ2-7; D possibly corresponds to TRBD2 (6 bases). The germline CDR1 and CDR2 sequences are SGHTA and FQGNSA. This CDR3 has 14 amino acids. Trimming pared 6 bases from V and 4 bases from J, leaving 16 bases between. The CDR3 DNA is TGTGCCAGCAGTAGACGGAGGGAGCCTTACGAGCAGTACTTC. As protein: CASSRRREPYEQYF.

This clonotype was observed at least ten times. This sequence joins TRBV12-3 or TRBV12-4 and TRBJ2-7; no clear D gene. Deletions cut 5 bases from V and 9 bases from J, with 17 bases between. This CDR3 spans 13 amino acids. The chain's CDR3 is CASSTLGSFGQYF. The CDR3 nucleotides read TGTGCCAGCAGTACCCTAGGTAGCTTTGGGCAGTACTTC.

This chain connects TRBV6-1 to TRBJ1-4; D is possibly TRBD1 (5 bases). This CDR3 is 14 amino acids long. Trimming stripped 1 base from V and 8 bases from J, with 11 bases between. CDR1 and CDR2 (germline): MNHNS, SASEGT. In DNA, the CDR3 is TGTGCCAGCAGTGAAGGGGGGTTGCGGGAAAAACTGTTTTTT. It specifies CASSEGGLREKLFF.

The rearrangement uses TRBV7-9 and TRBJ2-7, with 11 bases that match TRBD1. The J call may not be correct, given that the DNA end is closer to TRBJ2-1. Germline V gene sequence: CDR1 SEHNR, CDR2 FQNEAQ (reference sequence). The CDR3 runs 14 residues. As DNA, the CDR3 is TGTGCCAGCAGCTTCGGGACAGGGGGGTACGAGCAGTTCTTC. Translated: CASSFGTGGYEQFF.